Shown below are 29 T cell receptor beta chains from a single sample sequenced in a study of T cell repertoires in cytomegalovirus infection. No antigen is known for these receptors. TCRdb fed the reads into MiXCR, producing one record per CDR3 protein. The sample consists of some 560,000 distinct CDR3 sequences, around two fifths of them appearing once. Sequences were derived from cultured PBMCs, sampled from culture after CMV antigen stimulation. The receptors stem from a human donor in good health (CMV status not recorded). Some clones in this sample may be carry-over from other donors' samples.

V and J are TRBV10-3 and TRBJ1-5, with TRBD1 identical over 7 bases. CDR1 is ENHRY and CDR2 is SYGVKD in the germline V gene. The CDR3 is 16 residues long. J was trimmed by 6 bases and V by 0 bases; bases with no gene match: 8. The CDR3 DNA is TGTGCCATCAGTGAGTCCGGGACAGAAAATGGTCAGCCCCAGCATTTT. It encodes CAISESGTENGQPQHF.

V usage is TRBV12-3 or TRBV12-4 and J usage is TRBJ2-1; 10 bases agree with TRBD2. The CDR3 spans 20 residues. V lost 1 base, J lost 5 bases, and 17 bases stayed unmatched. CDR3 nucleotide sequence: TGTGCCAGCAGTTTAGAGAACAGGGGACTTAGCGGGAGGACCCACAATGAGCAGTTCTTC. This encodes CASSLENRGLSGRTHNEQFF.

The chain recombines TRBV19 with TRBJ1-5, with a possible D match to TRBD1 (6 bases). From germline, CDR1 is LNHDA and CDR2 SQIVND (reference sequence). The CDR3 length is 13 residues. Trimming took off 10 bases at V and 9 bases at J, with 19 bases between the two ends. The CDR3 loop reads CATRAQGPRPQHF. In DNA form, the CDR3 reads TGTGCCACCAGGGCCCAGGGGCCAAGGCCCCAGCATTTT.

V gene TRBV20-1 combines with J gene TRBJ2-3, with TRBD1 matching 7 bases. Germline CDR1 DFQATT, CDR2 SNEGSKA (reference sequence). The CDR3 contains 15 residues. J gave up 5 bases and V 6 bases, and 14 bases lay outside the gene matches. The CDR3 sequence is CSATGRGVVVDTQYF. The CDR3 DNA reads TGCAGTGCGACAGGGAGAGGGGTGGTCGTAGATACGCAGTATTTT.

This chain links TRBV7-9 with TRBJ1-5; D is ambiguous. V shed 1 base and J shed 2 bases, with 9 bases lying between them. Germline CDR1 SEHNR, CDR2 FQNEAQ (reference sequence). This CDR3 is 15 amino acids long. The CDR3 spells CASSLEVEGNQPQHF. The DNA for the CDR3 is TGTGCCAGCAGCTTAGAAGTGGAGGGCAATCAGCCCCAGCATTTT.

In its sample, this clonotype was seen a few times. This chain joins TRBV2 and TRBJ2-5, with 8 positions matching TRBD1. The V segment lost 7 bases and the J segment 6 bases; nucleotides outside the gene matches: 10. This CDR3 contains 14 residues. Germline V gene lookup returns CDR1 SNHLY and CDR2 FYNNEI. The CDR3 here is CASTQDRVTQTQYF. The DNA for the CDR3 is TGTGCCAGCACGCAGGACAGGGTCACCCAGACCCAGTACTTC.

This clonotype turned up a few times. In nucleotides, the CDR3 is TGTGCCAGCAGCTTTCAGGGTTCGCTTAACTATGGCTACACCTTC. This encodes CASSFQGSLNYGYTF. The V call is TRBV7-2, the J call TRBJ1-2, with D possibly TRBD1 on 5 matching bases. The germline V gene encodes CDR1 SGHTA and CDR2 FQGNSA. The CDR3 runs to 15 residues. The V and J ends lost 3 bases and 1 base respectively, with 12 bases between them.

V and J are TRBV7-2 and TRBJ2-3; TRBD2 aligns across 7 bases. The CDR3 is 14 amino acids. Per germline, CDR1 SGHTA and CDR2 FQGNSA. V shed 2 bases and J 10 bases; nucleotides not matched to a gene: 9. The CDR3 coding sequence is TGTGCCAGCAGCTTAAGGGACTACCAACCCGCGCAGTATTTT. Encoded protein: CASSLRDYQPAQYF.

This clonotype was seen more than once but under ten times. The CDR3 loop reads CATSGEGTQYF. DNA of the CDR3: TGTGCCACTAGCGGAGAAGGGACCCAGTACTTC. The chain carries TRBV7-9 and TRBJ2-5; TRBD2 matches at 7 bases. Looked up from germline, CDR1 is SEHNR and CDR2 is FQNEAQ (reference sequence). The CDR3 sequence is 11 residues long. With 10 bases clipped from V and 7 bases from J, the junction kept 6 bases outside the gene matches.

The J gene is TRBJ1-5, the V gene TRBV27, with D perhaps TRBD1 (6 bases). V was clipped by 5 bases and J by 4 bases, with 21 bases between them. Germline lookup yields CDR1 MNHEY and CDR2 SMNVEV (reference sequence). The CDR3 covers 17 residues. The CDR3, as DNA: TGTGCCAGCAGTGCTCGACGAGGGACACCGACTAATCAGCCCCAGCATTTT. Protein sequence: CASSARRGTPTNQPQHF.

As for this clonotype: The junction and the germline gene differ at one end; a read error may be behind it. The rearrangement links TRBV6-2 or TRBV6-3 to TRBJ2-1; D is possibly TRBD1 (5 bases). The CDR3 is made up of 13 amino acids. Germline V gene data show CDR1 as MNHEY and CDR2 as SVGEGT. In nucleotides, the CDR3 is TGTGTCAGCAGTTACCAGGGCTACAATGAGCAGTTCTTC. It encodes CVSSYQGYNEQFF.

This clonotype has only a few counts. The V gene is TRBV6-2 or TRBV6-3, the J gene TRBJ1-4, with TRBD1 as a possible D gene (6 bases). The CDR3 spans 14 residues. V was pared by 6 bases and J by 10 bases, with 18 bases between. CDR1 MNHEY and CDR2 SVGEGT come from the germline V gene. The CDR3 bases are TGTGCCAGCAGCCGGGGACAAGAGGGGGGAAAACTGTTTTTT. Translated, it gives CASSRGQEGGKLFF.

This clonotype was detected only a few times. The CDR3 protein is CASSLRGGPRVGTDTQYF. DNA for the CDR3: TGTGCCAGCAGCTTGCGGGGAGGGCCTAGGGTCGGCACAGATACGCAGTATTTT. V usage is TRBV7-2 and J usage is TRBJ2-3; 7 nucleotides match TRBD2. The CDR3 runs to 18 residues. The V gene end was trimmed by 3 bases and the J gene end by 1 base; junction bases not matched to a gene: 13. Per germline, CDR1 SGHTA and CDR2 FQGNSA.

The chain carries TRBV12-3 or TRBV12-4 and TRBJ2-3; TRBD1 is a possible D gene (6 bases). This CDR3 region has 15 residues. Trimming pared 7 bases from V and 4 bases from J, leaving 18 bases between. The DNA for the CDR3 is TGTGCCAGCATCCCCGCCCGCAGGGGCTCAGATACGCAGTATTTT. Its protein product is CASIPARRGSDTQYF.

This clonotype was found many times. The chain couples TRBV7-2 to TRBJ1-5, with unresolved D. Germline V gene data show CDR1 as SGHTA and CDR2 as FQGNSA. Between the trimmed V and J ends, which lost 5 bases and 5 bases, there was a span of 10 bases. This CDR3 region has 13 residues. The CDR3 coding sequence is TGTGCCAGCAGCCAGTGGTTGGATCAGCCCCAGCATTTT. Its protein is CASSQWLDQPQHF.

The V gene is TRBV10-3, the J gene TRBJ2-1, with 8 positions matching TRBD1. Germline V CDR1 and CDR2: ENHRY, SYGVKD. The CDR3 is made up of 14 amino acids. Trimming removed 10 bases from V and 3 bases from J; junction bases left unmatched: 8. CDR3 nucleotides: TGTGCCACCATGGACAGGGATAACTACAATGAGCAGTTCTTC. It encodes CATMDRDNYNEQFF.

The gene calls are TRBV19 and TRBJ2-3; the match to TRBD2 covers 11 bases. Germline lookup yields CDR1 LNHDA and CDR2 SQIVND (reference sequence). The V gene end was trimmed by 4 bases and the J gene end by 1 base; junction bases not matched to a gene: 4. The CDR3 sequence is 16 residues long. This CDR3 is CASSTLAGGGTDTQYF. The CDR3 nucleotides read TGTGCCAGTAGTACCTTAGCGGGGGGGGGCACAGATACGCAGTATTTT.

The rearrangement joins TRBV7-2 to TRBJ2-5; 9 bases fit TRBD2. The CDR3 spans 15 residues. Trimming removed 4 bases from V and 5 bases from J; junction bases left unmatched: 8. Germline CDR1 is SGHTA and CDR2 is FQGNSA. CDR3 coding DNA: TGTGCCAGCAGCTCCCAAGCGGGGGGCGGGGAGACCCAGTACTTC. It specifies CASSSQAGGGETQYF.

The chain joins TRBV4-2 to TRBJ2-5; 8 bases are shared with TRBD1. This CDR3 comprises 16 residues. Germline-derived CDR1 and CDR2 are LGHNA and YNFKEQ. V dropped 1 base and J dropped 2; count of bases not matched to a gene: 6. As DNA, the CDR3 is TGTGCCAGCAGCCAAGCCGCCGGGACAGGACAAGAGACCCAGTACTTC. Amino acid sequence: CASSQAAGTGQETQYF.

The J gene is TRBJ2-7, the V gene TRBV7-2; D is unclear. The CDR3 loop spans 12 amino acids. The V gene lost 9 bases and the J gene lost 0 bases, with 9 bases spanning the gap. Germline V gene lookup returns CDR1 SGHTA and CDR2 FQGNSA. The CDR3 loop reads CARGGNSYEQYF. The CDR3 region has the DNA TGTGCCAGGGGCGGAAACTCCTACGAGCAGTACTTC.

This clonotype showed up just a few times. The chain carries TRBV7-8 and TRBJ1-2; D perhaps matches TRBD1 (6 bases). This CDR3 contains 13 residues. V was trimmed by 5 bases and J by 6 bases, leaving 13 bases between them. Germline V gene sequence: CDR1 SGHVS, CDR2 FQNEAQ. CDR3 protein: CASSHNREDGYTF. The CDR3 DNA reads TGTGCCAGCAGCCACAACAGGGAGGATGGCTACACCTTC. The full variable domain, with the rest looked up from reference TRBV7-8 and TRBJ1-2, is GAGVSQSPRYKVAKRGQDVALRCDPISGHVSLFWYQQALGQGPEFLTYFQNEAQLDKSGLPSDRFFAERPEGSVSTLKIQRTQQEDSAVYLCASSHNREDGYTFGSGTRLTVV.

This clonotype was seen at least ten times. The V call is TRBV7-2, the J call TRBJ2-7; D is undetermined. The CDR3 consists of 18 residues. Looked up from germline, CDR1 is SGHTA and CDR2 is FQGNSA. The ends were cut back, 0 bases at V and 0 bases at J, with 18 bases in the middle. As DNA, the CDR3 is TGTGCCAGCAGCTTAGCGCGATCGGCAGCTGATATCTCCTACGAGCAGTACTTC. Its translation is CASSLARSAADISYEQYF.

This clonotype was counted only a few times. This CDR3 is CASLGQSGDGYGYTF. CDR3 bases: TGTGCCAGCCTCGGACAGTCAGGAGACGGCTATGGCTACACCTTC. The chain carries TRBV2 and TRBJ1-2, with a possible D match to TRBD1 (6 bases). The CDR3 is made up of 15 amino acids. Germline CDR1 and CDR2: SNHLY and FYNNEI. With 8 bases removed from V and 4 bases from J, the gap between germline ends came to 20 bases.

In this sample, this clonotype turned up a few times. The J gene is TRBJ2-5, the V gene TRBV7-9; D remains ambiguous. From germline, CDR1 is SEHNR and CDR2 FQNEAQ (reference sequence). V shed 3 bases and J shed 2 bases, with 10 bases lying between them. The CDR3 extends over 14 amino acids. CDR3 DNA sequence: TGTGCCAGCAGCTTCAGCGATGGACAAGAGACCCAGTACTTC. Translation: CASSFSDGQETQYF.

This sequence joins TRBV20-1 and TRBJ1-2; D ambiguous. This CDR3 contains 15 residues. Germline V gene data show CDR1 as DFQATT and CDR2 as SNEGSKA (reference sequence). V lost 0 bases to trimming and J lost 3 bases, with 14 bases between them. This chain's CDR3 is CSARDRRREYYGYTF. CDR3 nucleotide sequence: TGCAGTGCTAGAGATCGTCGAAGGGAGTACTATGGCTACACCTTC.

The rearrangement joins TRBV6-6 to TRBJ2-3, with TRBD1 matching 9 bases. V lost 4 bases, J lost 6 bases, and 8 bases stayed unmatched. Germline CDR1 and CDR2: MNHNY and SVGAGI (reference sequence). This CDR3 contains 15 residues. The CDR3 sequence is CASSSTDRGTDTQYF. The CDR3 region has the DNA TGTGCCAGCAGTTCCACCGACAGGGGGACGGATACGCAGTATTTT.

This clonotype turned up a few times. This chain links TRBV7-8 with TRBJ2-7; no firm D call. CDR1 is SGHVS, CDR2 FQNEAQ, per germline. Trimming pared 2 bases from V and 4 bases from J, leaving 12 bases between. The CDR3 runs to 14 residues. CDR3 sequence: CASSLWGLRYEQYF. The CDR3 DNA is TGTGCCAGCAGCTTATGGGGTCTCCGTTACGAGCAGTACTTC.

The gene calls are TRBV7-2 and TRBJ2-1, with D perhaps being TRBD1 or TRBD2 (6 bases each). V gave up 1 base and J gave up 8 bases, with 18 bases separating them. This CDR3 comprises 16 residues. Per the germline V gene, CDR1 is SGHTA and CDR2 is FQGNSA. Here the CDR3 reads CASSLERLVRGDEQFF. Written as DNA, the CDR3 is TGTGCCAGCAGCTTAGAACGGCTCGTTAGGGGGGATGAGCAGTTCTTC.

Only a few counts were recorded for this clonotype. The genes are TRBV20-1 and TRBJ2-3, with D perhaps TRBD1 (6 bases). The V gene's germline CDR1 is DFQATT and CDR2 SNEGSKA (reference sequence). This CDR3 is 16 amino acids long. The V end was cut by 3 bases, the J end by 0 bases, with 16 bases between. CDR3 amino acids: CSASSSGGVSTDTQYF. As DNA, the CDR3 is TGCAGTGCTAGCTCTTCTGGGGGCGTTAGCACAGATACGCAGTATTTT.